A selection of T cell receptor beta chains follows, all from one sample in a study of Graves' ophthalmopathy and Graves' hyperthyroidism. TCRdb redid the calling of the multiplex PCR reads with MiXCR, one entry per CDR3 protein. The sample contains hundreds of thousands of distinct CDR3 sequences, just over 40% of which appear only once. The sequencing input was peripheral blood. The source is an adult man with Graves' ophthalmopathy. The CDR3 runs from the conserved cysteine through the conserved F or W. A D gene is named only where the DNA matches it firmly. The listing skips clone size in some rows; elsewhere it reads once, few, many or a size class.

clone_size d_call j_call v_call cdr3_aa cdr3_nt
. TRBD1 TRBJ1-3 TRBV25-1 CASKETGSGNTIYF TGTGCCAGCAAGGAGACAGGGTCTGGAAACACCATATATTTT
. TRBD1 TRBJ1-6 TRBV5-1 CASRQPGQGFGSPLHF TGCGCCAGCAGGCAACCGGGACAGGGATTTGGGTCACCCCTCCACTTT
. . TRBJ1-2 TRBV6-4 CASTSLDKFGGYTF TGTGCCAGCACCAGCCTGGACAAGTTCGGTGGCTACACCTTC
many . TRBJ1-2 TRBV7-8 CASSLADGYGYTF TGTGCCAGCAGCTTAGCGGACGGGTATGGCTACACCTTC
. TRBD2 TRBJ2-7 TRBV27 CASTRGTSGYEQYF TGTGCCAGCACCCGCGGGACTAGCGGCTACGAGCAGTACTTC
many TRBD1 TRBJ1-2 TRBV7-9 CASSSQATGGDGYTF TGTGCCAGCAGCTCCCAGGCGACAGGGGGGGATGGCTACACCTTC
. . TRBJ2-7 TRBV19 CASSTPPDYNYEQYF TGTGCCAGTAGTACCCCCCCAGACTACAACTACGAGCAGTACTTC
. . TRBJ2-5 TRBV29-1 CSVVWSGNETQYF TGCAGCGTTGTCTGGTCGGGGAACGAGACCCAGTACTTC
. . TRBJ1-1 TRBV25-1 CASSSDGGDTEAFF TGTGCCAGCAGTTCCGACGGAGGGGACACTGAAGCTTTCTTT
many . TRBJ2-2 TRBV7-8 CASSSPMGGNTGELFF TGTGCCAGCAGCTCACCCATGGGAGGAAACACCGGGGAGCTGTTTTTT
few TRBD1 TRBJ1-2 TRBV4-1 CATRGRNYGYTF TGCGCCACCAGGGGGAGAAACTATGGCTACACCTTC
. TRBD1 TRBJ1-4 TRBV7-9 CASSLEIGQGAKKLFF TGTGCCAGCAGCTTAGAAATCGGACAGGGGGCAAAAAAACTGTTTTTT
many . TRBJ1-5 TRBV19 CASSPSGWYSNQPQHF TGTGCCAGTAGTCCCAGTGGTTGGTATAGCAATCAGCCCCAGCATTTT
. . TRBJ2-7 TRBV29-1 CSVQQGWANEQYF TGCAGCGTTCAACAGGGTTGGGCGAATGAGCAGTACTTC
. . TRBJ1-2 TRBV27 CASSPTVVQNYGYTF TGTGCCAGCAGTCCCACGGTAGTACAAAACTATGGCTACACCTTC
. . TRBJ1-2 TRBV11-2 CARDPGQAYGYTF TGTGCTAGAGATCCAGGACAAGCCTATGGCTACACCTTC
. . TRBJ2-5 TRBV7-9 CASSSGQINQPQYF TGCGCCAGCAGCTCAGGACAGATCAATCAGCCCCAGTACTTC
many TRBD1 TRBJ2-5 TRBV7-9 CASSPRDSQETQYF TGTGCCAGCAGCCCCCGGGACAGCCAAGAGACCCAGTACTTC
few TRBD1 TRBJ2-2 TRBV7-9 CASKNRGRGELFF TGTGCCAGCAAGAACAGGGGGCGCGGGGAGCTGTTTTTT
. TRBD2 TRBJ2-7 TRBV2 CASGTSGGYEQYF TGTGCCAGCGGGACTAGCGGGGGATACGAGCAGTACTTC
many TRBD2 TRBJ2-7 TRBV9 CASSRLAGGPYEQYF TGTGCCAGCAGCCGTCTAGCGGGAGGGCCTTACGAGCAGTACTTC
. . TRBJ2-7 TRBV19 CASSIEQHEQYF TGTGCCAGTAGTATCGAACAGCACGAGCAGTACTTC
many TRBD1 TRBJ1-1 TRBV7-3 CASSLGGLRTEAFF TGTGCCAGCAGCCTAGGGGGCCTTCGGACTGAAGCTTTCTTT
many . TRBJ1-2 TRBV5-1 CASADTGGGYGYTF TGCGCCAGCGCCGACACTGGCGGGGGCTATGGCTACACCTTC
many . TRBJ1-5 TRBV6-6 CASRGTGNQPQHF TGTGCCAGCAGGGGTACAGGGAATCAGCCCCAGCATTTT
once . TRBJ2-2 TRBV5-1 CASRSGGTTTGELFF TGCGCCAGCCGCTCGGGGGGCACGACCACCGGGGAGCTGTTTTTT
. . TRBJ2-1 TRBV29-1 CSVRTNNEQFF TGCAGCGTTCGGACGAACAATGAGCAGTTCTTC
. . TRBJ1-6 TRBV10-3 CAISESEQPRIHF TGTGCCATCAGTGAGTCAGAGCAGCCCCGGATTCACTTT
few TRBD1 TRBJ2-7 TRBV19 CASSKDRGFEQYF TGTGCCAGTAGTAAGGACAGGGGGTTCGAGCAGTACTTC
many . TRBJ1-1 TRBV6-1 CASSEWRNTEAFF TGTGCCAGCAGTGAATGGAGGAACACTGAAGCTTTCTTT
many . TRBJ2-7 TRBV9 CASSRDGYEQYF TGTGCCAGCAGCCGGGACGGCTACGAGCAGTACTTC
few TRBD1 TRBJ2-7 TRBV6-6 CASSRTGTAYEQYF TGTGCCAGCAGCCGGACAGGGACAGCCTACGAGCAGTACTTC
. . TRBJ1-5 TRBV9 CASSPVGPNQPQHF TGTGCCAGCAGCCCAGTTGGACCGAATCAGCCCCAGCATTTT
. TRBD2 TRBJ2-7 TRBV10-3 CAMQASGNARTYEQYF TGTGCCATGCAAGCTAGCGGGAACGCTCGAACCTACGAGCAGTACTTC
many TRBD1 TRBJ2-2 TRBV7-9 CASSLTGGPNTGELFF TGTGCCAGCAGCCTTACAGGGGGCCCGAACACCGGGGAGCTGTTTTTT
. TRBD2 TRBJ2-3 TRBV24-1 CATSDPRGAGTDTQYF TGTGCCACCAGTGATCCGCGGGGGGCTGGCACAGATACGCAGTATTTT
. TRBD1 TRBJ2-6 TRBV29-1 CSVRAQTGGSTEAF TGCAGCGTTAGAGCACAAACAGGGGGCTCCACTGAAGCTTTC
. . TRBJ1-2 TRBV7-1 CASSSSRVGANYGYTF TGTGCCAGCAGCTCCTCCAGGGTGGGCGCTAACTATGGCTACACCTTC
many TRBD1 TRBJ2-2 TRBV10-2 CAVGTGQRTGELFF TGCGCCGTCGGGACAGGGCAAAGAACCGGGGAGCTGTTTTTT
many . TRBJ1-6 TRBV9 CASSAQGPSPLHF TGTGCCAGCAGCGCGCAGGGGCCCTCACCCCTCCACTTT
. . TRBJ2-5 TRBV11-2 CASSESWVSQYF TGTGCCAGCAGTGAGTCGTGGGTGAGCCAGTACTTC
many TRBD1 TRBJ2-2 TRBV7-9 CASSPGQGASGELFF TGTGCCAGCAGCCCGGGACAGGGGGCGTCCGGGGAGCTGTTTTTT
. . TRBJ1-2 TRBV10-3 CASRDGSSGNTF TGTGCCAGCAGGGACGGTAGCTCTGGAAACACCTTC
. TRBD2 TRBJ2-7 TRBV27 CASSHQTSGRSYEQYF TGTGCCAGCAGTCATCAGACTAGCGGGAGGTCCTACGAGCAGTACTTC
many . TRBJ1-3 TRBV7-2 CASSLDTSNTIYF TGTGCCAGCAGCTTAGACACGTCAAACACCATATATTTT
. TRBD1 TRBJ1-2 TRBV25-1 CASIGQGLNYGYTF TGTGCCAGCATTGGACAGGGTCTTAACTATGGCTACACCTTC
. . TRBJ1-2 TRBV25-1 CASSEYVNGGYGYTF TGTGCCAGCAGTGAATATGTAAATGGGGGCTATGGCTACACCTTC
. . TRBJ1-1 TRBV6-6 CASSYDGNMNTEAFF TGTGCCAGCAGTTACGACGGTAACATGAACACTGAAGCTTTCTTT
many TRBD1 TRBJ1-1 TRBV12-3/TRBV12-4 CASRRTGEVLEAFF TGTGCCAGCAGGCGGACAGGGGAAGTTCTTGAAGCTTTCTTT
. TRBD2 TRBJ2-7 TRBV9 CASSETLAGGEQYF TGTGCCAGCAGCGAAACACTAGCGGGAGGCGAGCAGTACTTC